A single sample gave rise to the 20 T cell receptor beta chains below, sequenced in a study of identical twins. A single record per CDR3 protein comes from TCRdb applying MiXCR to the 5' RACE reads. The data hold 310,000 or so distinct CDR3 sequences, with about 8.9% observed a single time. This sample also appeared in a second study, on yellow fever vaccine responses in identical twins.

Sample: memory (CD45RO+) T cells sorted from blood. Receptors were obtained from a woman between 18 and 30 years old in good health.

This clonotype was detected ten times or more. The chain is built from TRBV29-1 and TRBJ2-2; the D gene could be TRBD1 or TRBD2 (6 bases each). This CDR3 contains 17 residues. The V gene lost 2 bases and the J gene lost 1 base, with 17 bases spanning the gap. Per germline, CDR1 SQVTM and CDR2 ANQGSEA. The CDR3 sequence: CSVEYIGGTQNTGELFF. The CDR3 DNA sequence: TGCAGCGTTGAATATATAGGAGGGACACAGAACACCGGGGAGCTGTTTTTT.

The V and J genes are TRBV9 and TRBJ1-1, with 7 bases matching TRBD1. The V gene end was trimmed by 4 bases and the J gene end by 4 bases; junction bases not matched to a gene: 7. The germline CDR1 and CDR2 sequences are SGDLS and YYNGEE. The CDR3 covers 14 residues. The CDR3 DNA follows: TGTGCCAGCAGCATGGACAGGTTGACCACTGAAGCTTTCTTT. This encodes CASSMDRLTTEAFF.

This clonotype was seen more than once but under ten times. V and J are TRBV29-1 and TRBJ2-5; perhaps D is TRBD1 or TRBD2 (5 bases each). The CDR3 has 16 amino acids. Trimming cost V 7 bases and J 7 bases, with 28 bases left between them. CDR1 is SQVTM, CDR2 ANQGSEA, per germline. The CDR3 region is CSASRVRDLPGWTQYF. The DNA for the CDR3 is TGCAGCGCCTCAAGAGTCCGGGACCTCCCCGGGTGGACCCAGTACTTC.

The chain recombines TRBV11-2 with TRBJ2-3; D is perhaps TRBD1 (5 bases). In germline, CDR1 is SGHAT, CDR2 FQNNGV. Trimming took off 5 bases at V and 5 bases at J, with 14 bases between the two ends. The length of the CDR3 is 14 residues. The CDR3 bases are TGTGCCAGCAGCACTATCTTGCAGGGAGATACGCAGTATTTT. It translates to CASSTILQGDTQYF. Full variable domain (outside the CDR3, taken from reference TRBV11-2 and TRBJ2-3): EAGVAQSPRYKIIEKRQSVAFWCNPISGHATLYWYQQILGQGPKLLIQFQNNGVVDDSQLPKDRFSAERLKGVDSTLKIQPAKLEDSAVYLCASSTILQGDTQYFGPGTRLTVL.

This clonotype was observed a handful of times. The chain joins TRBV2 to TRBJ2-2, with 7 bases aligning to TRBD2. V lost 2 bases, J lost 4 bases, and 1 base stayed unmatched. The CDR3 is 14 residues long. Germline CDR1 SNHLY, CDR2 FYNNEI. The CDR3 bases are TGTGCCAGCAGTGAACTAGCGGCCACCGGGGAGCTGTTTTTT. As protein: CASSELAATGELFF.

In this sample, this clonotype turned up a few times. CDR3 sequence (DNA): TGTGCCAGCAGTCGAGCCGGGACTAGCGGGTTCAATGAGCAGTTCTTC. It specifies CASSRAGTSGFNEQFF. This sequence joins TRBV7-2 and TRBJ2-1, with 12 bases that match TRBD2. The CDR3 runs 16 residues. V dropped 6 bases and J dropped 6; count of bases not matched to a gene: 9. Germline lookup yields CDR1 SGHTA and CDR2 FQGNSA.

As regards this clonotype: At one of its ends the junction is not consistent with the germline gene, which may arise from a read error. V is TRBV20-1 and J is TRBJ2-2, with 13 bases fitting TRBD2. The germline gives CDR1 DFQATT, CDR2 SNEGSKA (reference sequence). This CDR3 region has 17 residues. This CDR3 reads CCATRLAGGSNTGELFF. In DNA form, the CDR3 reads TGCTGTGCCACAAGACTAGCGGGAGGCAGTAACACCGGGGAGCTGTTTTTT.

This clonotype was observed a handful of times. The chain combines TRBV7-8 with TRBJ2-7; D is unresolved. This CDR3 is 14 amino acids long. Germline values: CDR1 SGHVS, CDR2 FQNEAQ. The ends were cut back, 1 base at V and 2 bases at J, with 9 bases in the middle. CDR3 DNA sequence: TGTGCCAGCAGCTTAGTTAGCCGGACCTACGAGCAGTACTTC. It encodes CASSLVSRTYEQYF.

In this sample, this clonotype turned up a few times. The genes are TRBV2 and TRBJ2-1, with a weak D call TRBD2 (5 bases). Trimming cost V 4 bases and J 6 bases, with 13 bases left between them. CDR3 size: 14 residues. Looked up from germline, CDR1 is SNHLY and CDR2 is FYNNEI. In nucleotides, the CDR3 is TGTGCCAGCAGTGTAGGTCTAGCTGGCAATGAGCAGTTCTTC. Its translation: CASSVGLAGNEQFF.

This clonotype was counted ten times or more. This sequence joins TRBV20-1 and TRBJ2-1, with 8 bases fitting TRBD1. Germline V gene sequence: CDR1 DFQATT, CDR2 SNEGSKA (reference sequence). With 3 bases clipped from V and 2 bases from J, the junction kept 6 bases outside the gene matches. The CDR3 loop spans 15 amino acids. DNA for the CDR3: TGCAGTGCTAGCGATTACAGGGGGACCTACAATGAGCAGTTCTTC. This codes for CSASDYRGTYNEQFF.

This clonotype was counted ten times or more. The rearrangement uses TRBV4-1 and TRBJ2-7; D unclear. Germline CDR1 reads MGHRA; CDR2 reads YSYEKL. The CDR3 length is 16 residues. V was shortened by 0 bases and J by 3 bases, with 15 bases between the two germline ends. The CDR3 nucleotides read TGCGCCAGCAGCCAAGATATTTCACAGCTCCTCTACGAGCAGTACTTC. This encodes CASSQDISQLLYEQYF.

This clonotype has ten or more counts. The rearrangement links TRBV7-7 to TRBJ2-3; D is possibly TRBD2 (5 bases). The germline V gene has CDR1 SSHAT and CDR2 FNYEAQ (reference sequence). Trimming cost V 6 bases and J 2 bases, with 12 bases left between them. The CDR3 extends over 14 amino acids. The CDR3 coding sequence is TGTGCCAGCAGTTTACACCGGGACACAGATACGCAGTATTTT. As protein: CASSLHRDTDTQYF.

This clonotype was counted between two and nine times. The chain recombines TRBV20-1 with TRBJ2-1; D not resolved. The V gene's germline CDR1 is DFQATT and CDR2 SNEGSKA (reference sequence). V gave up 5 bases and J gave up 6 bases, with 17 bases separating them. The CDR3 contains 14 residues. The DNA for the CDR3 is TGCAGTGCTCCGTCGGCTGGATTATCCAATGAGCAGTTCTTC. Its translation: CSAPSAGLSNEQFF.

The chain carries TRBV20-1 and TRBJ2-7, with D perhaps assigned TRBD1 or TRBD2 (5 bases each). There are 12 residues in the CDR3. Germline V gene lookup returns CDR1 DFQATT and CDR2 SNEGSKA (reference sequence). Trimming cost V 6 bases and J 4 bases, with 13 bases left between them. The CDR3 DNA follows: TGCAGTGCCGGGGACGGTTTATACGAGCAGTACGTC. Its protein product is CSAGDGLYEQYV.

This clonotype came up many times. Written as DNA, the CDR3 is TGTGCCAGCAGCTTAGATGGTAACCCCTATGGCTACACCTTC. It is translated as CASSLDGNPYGYTF. The rearrangement uses TRBV7-8 and TRBJ1-2; D uncertain. Trimming took off 1 base at V and 4 bases at J, with 10 bases between the two ends. Germline V gene sequence: CDR1 SGHVS, CDR2 FQNEAQ. The CDR3 has 14 amino acids.

In this sample, this clonotype turned up a few times. The chain is built from TRBV5-1 and TRBJ2-4; 10 nucleotides match TRBD2. Germline loops: CDR1 SGHRS, CDR2 YFSETQ. This CDR3 region has 14 residues. Unmatched junction bases numbered 6, after V lost 5 bases and J lost 7 bases. CDR3 nucleotide sequence: TGCGCCAGCAGGCCCACTAGCGGGACGAACATTCAGTACTTC. Protein sequence: CASRPTSGTNIQYF.

This clonotype appeared many times. The chain uses TRBV10-3 and TRBJ1-1, with a tentative D call TRBD1 (5 bases). CDR3 length: 16 amino acids. Germline loops: CDR1 ENHRY, CDR2 SYGVKD. V lost 0 bases and J 0 bases, leaving 11 bases between the germline ends. CDR3 sequence: CAISESKMGVNTEAFF. Here the CDR3 DNA reads TGTGCCATCAGTGAGTCGAAGATGGGGGTGAACACTGAAGCTTTCTTT.

The gene calls are TRBV6-1 and TRBJ1-5, with D maybe TRBD1 (5 bases). CDR1 and CDR2 from the germline V gene are MNHNS and SASEGT. The CDR3 is made up of 15 amino acids. The V gene lost 4 bases and the J gene lost 7 bases, with 17 bases spanning the gap. The chain's CDR3 is CASSAGGGSSQPQHF. CDR3 coding DNA: TGTGCCAGCAGTGCGGGGGGGGGAAGTTCCCAGCCCCAGCATTTT.

The sample holds many counts of this clonotype. The CDR3, as DNA: TGTGCCAGCAGTTTGGTCTTTTATAGCTCCTACAATGAGCAGTTCTTC. This codes for CASSLVFYSSYNEQFF. This rearrangement joins TRBV12-3 or TRBV12-4 to TRBJ2-1; D is uncertain. V lost 3 bases and J 0 bases, leaving 12 bases between the germline ends. The CDR3 covers 16 residues.

The CDR3 spells CASSYSGGTGNTEAFF. The CDR3 nucleotides are TGTGCCAGCAGTTACTCAGGCGGGACAGGGAACACTGAAGCTTTCTTT. V usage is TRBV6-5 and J usage is TRBJ1-1, with 8 bases fitting TRBD1. The J segment lost 1 base and the V segment lost 0 bases, leaving 4 bases of the junction unmatched. Germline V lookup: CDR1 MNHEY, CDR2 SVGAGI. The CDR3 runs to 16 residues.